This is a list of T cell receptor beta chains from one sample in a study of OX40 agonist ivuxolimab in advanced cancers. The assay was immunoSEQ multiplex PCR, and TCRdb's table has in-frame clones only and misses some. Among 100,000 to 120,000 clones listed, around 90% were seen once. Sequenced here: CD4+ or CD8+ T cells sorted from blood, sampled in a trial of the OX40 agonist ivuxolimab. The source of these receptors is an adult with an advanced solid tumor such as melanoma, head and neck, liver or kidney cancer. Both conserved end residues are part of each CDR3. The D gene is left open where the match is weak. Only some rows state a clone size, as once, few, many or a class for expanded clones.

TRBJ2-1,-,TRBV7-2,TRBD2,TGTGCCAGCAGCCCCCGGGGCGGGGGTCACAATGAGCAGTTCTTC,CASSPRGGGHNEQFF
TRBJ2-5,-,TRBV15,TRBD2,TGTGCCACCAGTTTCCAGCGGGGGGCCGGATGGACCCAGTACTTC,CATSFQRGAGWTQYF
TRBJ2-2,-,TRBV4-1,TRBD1,TGCGCCAGCAGCCAGGGACAGGGTGTGACCGGGGAGCTGTTTTTT,CASSQGQGVTGELFF
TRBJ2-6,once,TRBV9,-,TGTGCCAGCAGCGTGAACCGGGACAGGGCCAACGTCCTGACTTTC,CASSVNRDRANVLTF
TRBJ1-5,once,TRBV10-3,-,TGTGCCATCAGTGAGTCAGGGGTTTTGGCCCAGCATTTT,CAISESGVLAQHF
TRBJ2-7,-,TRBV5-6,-,TGTGCCAGCAACCTTGGGGGGATAGATGAGCAGTACTTC,CASNLGGIDEQYF
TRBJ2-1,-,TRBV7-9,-,TGTGCCAGCAGCTTAGTAGGCAGGGTGCAGTTCTTC,CASSLVGRVQFF
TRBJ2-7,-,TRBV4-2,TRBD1,TGTGCCAGCAGCCCGGACAGGGGGCTTTACGAGCAGTACTTC,CASSPDRGLYEQYF
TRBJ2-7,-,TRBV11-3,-,TGTGCCAGCAGCTTAGGTGAGGAGGGATACGAGCAGTACTTC,CASSLGEEGYEQYF
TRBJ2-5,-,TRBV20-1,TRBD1,TGCAGTGCTCCAACAGGGGGGACCCAGTACTTC,CSAPTGGTQYF
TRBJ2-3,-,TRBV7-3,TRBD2,TGTGCCAGCAGCCCCCGACTAGCGCTTAATACGCAGTATTTT,CASSPRLALNTQYF
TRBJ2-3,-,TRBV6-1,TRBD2,TGTGCCATCCGGACTAGCGGGAGGTCATATACGCAGTATTTT,CAIRTSGRSYTQYF
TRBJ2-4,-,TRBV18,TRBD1,TGTGCCAGCTCACCACCCGGGACAGAAGAAAACATTCAGTACTTC,CASSPPGTEENIQYF
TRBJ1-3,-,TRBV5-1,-,TGCGCCAGCAGTCCAACACCGGGAGGAGTAGGAGCCACCATATATTTT,CASSPTPGGVGATIYF
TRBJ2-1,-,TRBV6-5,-,TGTGCCAGCAGGCAGAACAATGAGCAGTTCTTC,CASRQNNEQFF
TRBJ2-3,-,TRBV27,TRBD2,TGTGCCAGCAGTCCATACCCGCCGGGACTAGCGGATATCACTAGCACAGATACGCAGTATTTT,CASSPYPPGLADITSTDTQYF
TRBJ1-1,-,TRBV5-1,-,TGCGCCAGCAGCTTTCTTCCGGGGGCGGTTGGGGAAGCTTTCTTT,CASSFLPGAVGEAFF
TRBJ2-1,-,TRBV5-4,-,TGTGCCAGCAGCTTGGGTGTAATCTCCTACAATGAGCAGTTCTTC,CASSLGVISYNEQFF
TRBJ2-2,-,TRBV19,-,TGTGCCAGCCATAGCCCCGGTTTGTACCGAGGGGGCACCGGGGAGCTGTTTTTT,CASHSPGLYRGGTGELFF
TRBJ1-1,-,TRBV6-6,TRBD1,TGTGCCAGCAGTTACTCGGGACAGGGAAACACTGAAGCTTTCTTT,CASSYSGQGNTEAFF
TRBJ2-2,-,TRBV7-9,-,TGTGCCAATACCGGGACGACGAACACCGGGGAGCTGTTTTTT,CANTGTTNTGELFF
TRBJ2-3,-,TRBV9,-,TGTGCCAGCAGCGTAAGGGCGACGAGCACAGATACGCAGTATTTT,CASSVRATSTDTQYF
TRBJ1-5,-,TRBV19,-,TGTGCCAGTAGTAGGGGCAGGGGATATCAGCCCCAGCATTTT,CASSRGRGYQPQHF
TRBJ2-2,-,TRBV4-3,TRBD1,TGCGCCAGCAGCCTCGAGGGGGCATTCGGGGAGCTGTTTTTT,CASSLEGAFGELFF
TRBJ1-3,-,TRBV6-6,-,TGTGCCAGCAGTTACTTCTCGAGCTCTGGAAACACCATATATTTT,CASSYFSSSGNTIYF
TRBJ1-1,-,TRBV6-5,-,TGTGCCAGCAGTCCTTTGTCCCCAGGGAAACCTTTCTTT,CASSPLSPGKPFF
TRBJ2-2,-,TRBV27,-,TGTGCCAGCATGGGCCCCGGGGAGCTGTTTTTT,CASMGPGELFF
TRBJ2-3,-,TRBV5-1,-,TGCGCCAGCAGCCTTAAACAGGGCACAGATACGCAGTATTTT,CASSLKQGTDTQYF
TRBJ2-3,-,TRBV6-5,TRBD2,TGTGCCAGTAGGACTAGCGGGAGCACAGATACGCAGTATTTT,CASRTSGSTDTQYF
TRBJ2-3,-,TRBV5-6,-,TGTGCCAGCAGCCCTTCCCCAGATACGCAGTATTTT,CASSPSPDTQYF
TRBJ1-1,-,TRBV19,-,TGTGCCAGTGGGGCTGGGCCGTCGAACACTGAAGCTTTCTTT,CASGAGPSNTEAFF
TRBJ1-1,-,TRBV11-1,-,TGTGCCAGCACCAAAGGGGGAGCTGAAGCTTTCTTT,CASTKGGAEAFF
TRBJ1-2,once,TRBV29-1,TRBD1,TGCAGCGTTGAAACAGGGGGCGATGGCTACACCTTC,CSVETGGDGYTF
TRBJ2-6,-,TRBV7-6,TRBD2,TGTGCCAGCAGCTTAGTAGGGGAGGGGAGCTCTGGGGCCAACGTCCTGACTTTC,CASSLVGEGSSGANVLTF
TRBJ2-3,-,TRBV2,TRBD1,TGTGCCAGCAACAGACAGGGGAGTTCAGATACGCAGTATTTT,CASNRQGSSDTQYF
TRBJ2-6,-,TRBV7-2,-,TGTGCCAGCAGCTTAGCGCCTGGGGCCAACGTCCTGACTTTC,CASSLAPGANVLTF
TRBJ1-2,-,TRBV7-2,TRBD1,TGTGCCAGCAGCTTGGTACAGGGGGCAAGTGGCTACACCTTC,CASSLVQGASGYTF